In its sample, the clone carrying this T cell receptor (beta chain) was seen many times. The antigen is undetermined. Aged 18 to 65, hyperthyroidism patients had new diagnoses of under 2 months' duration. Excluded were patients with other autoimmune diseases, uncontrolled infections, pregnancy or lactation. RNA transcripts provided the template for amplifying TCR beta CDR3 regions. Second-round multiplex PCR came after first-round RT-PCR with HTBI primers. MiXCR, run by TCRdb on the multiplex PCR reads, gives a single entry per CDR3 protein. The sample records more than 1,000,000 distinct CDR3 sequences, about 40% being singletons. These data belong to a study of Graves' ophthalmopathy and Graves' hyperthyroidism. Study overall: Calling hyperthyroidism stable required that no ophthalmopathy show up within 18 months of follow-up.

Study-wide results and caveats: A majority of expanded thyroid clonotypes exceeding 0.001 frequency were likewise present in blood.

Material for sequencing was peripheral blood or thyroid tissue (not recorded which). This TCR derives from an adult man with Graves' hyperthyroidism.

DNA for the CDR3: TGTGCCACCAGCAGAGATCCGGACTACGAGCAGTACTTC. Encoded protein: CATSRDPDYEQYF. The chain couples TRBV15 to TRBJ2-7, with unresolved D. This CDR3 is built from 13 residues. Germline V gives CDR1 LNHNV, CDR2 YYDKDF (reference sequence). The V gene lost 0 bases and the J gene lost 3 bases, with 6 bases spanning the gap.